A selection of T cell receptor beta chains follows, all from one sample in a study of vaccination effects on CD4 cells after COVID-19. The data were produced by immunoSEQ multiplex PCR, yet TCRdb's version contains in-frame clones alone and is incomplete. The sample has 20,000 to 30,000 clones, around 82% seen once. These TCRs are of unknown antigen specificity. The source was CD4+ T cells from PBMCs cultured with HCoV-NL63 spike peptides, collected before COVID-19 vaccination. The source is a human donor who had a prior SARS-CoV-2 infection. The CDR3 runs from the conserved cysteine through the conserved F or W. The D gene is left open where the match is weak. Size tells how often a clone was seen (once, few, many) or the class of an expanded clone, and some rows leave it out.

size: -
D: -
J: TRBJ1-3
V: TRBV3-1/TRBV3-2
DNA: TGTGCCAGCAGCCAAGATCGGTGGTTCGGGGGTCAATATGGAAACACCATATATTTT
CDR3: CASSQDRWFGGQYGNTIYF

size: -
D: -
J: TRBJ2-1
V: TRBV18
DNA: TGTGCCAGCTCACCACCTGGGGCTAGAGTATACAATGAGCAGTTCTTC
CDR3: CASSPPGARVYNEQFF

size: -
D: -
J: TRBJ1-2
V: TRBV7-2
DNA: TGTGCCAGCAGCCGAGGAACCAGCTATGGCTACACCTTC
CDR3: CASSRGTSYGYTF

size: -
D: -
J: TRBJ2-7
V: TRBV5-1
DNA: TGCGCCAGCAGCTTGGTGCGGCAGGGATACTCCTACGAGCAGTACTTC
CDR3: CASSLVRQGYSYEQYF

size: -
D: TRBD1
J: TRBJ2-1
V: TRBV5-6
DNA: TGTGCCAGCAGCTTGCATTTGGACAGGGTGGTCTCCTACAATGAGCAGTTCTTC
CDR3: CASSLHLDRVVSYNEQFF

size: -
D: -
J: TRBJ2-6
V: TRBV19
DNA: TGTGCCAGTACCTCGCCAAAAATAAGCTCTGGGGCCAACGTCCTGACTTTC
CDR3: CASTSPKISSGANVLTF

size: -
D: -
J: TRBJ2-5
V: TRBV5-1
DNA: TGCGCCAGCAGCTTGGGGGCCTCACCGGCAGAAGAGACCCAGTACTTC
CDR3: CASSLGASPAEETQYF

size: few
D: -
J: TRBJ2-7
V: TRBV5-6
DNA: TGTGCCAGTAAATTTCTAGGGCAGAGCTCCTACGAGCAGTACTTC
CDR3: CASKFLGQSSYEQYF

size: -
D: -
J: TRBJ1-1
V: TRBV18
DNA: TGTGCCAGCTCTTCGACCATAAACGCGGGTGAAGCTTTCTTT
CDR3: CASSSTINAGEAFF

size: -
D: -
J: TRBJ1-2
V: TRBV28
DNA: TGTGCCAGCAGTTTAACGACGATGCACTATGGCTACACCTTC
CDR3: CASSLTTMHYGYTF

size: few
D: -
J: TRBJ2-3
V: TRBV6-5
DNA: TGTGCCAGCAGTTCCACAGTTACCCGCACAGATACGCAGTATTTT
CDR3: CASSSTVTRTDTQYF

size: -
D: TRBD1
J: TRBJ2-1
V: TRBV5-4
DNA: TGTGCCAGCACCCTTAGGACAGGAAACTCCTACAATGAGCAGTTCTTC
CDR3: CASTLRTGNSYNEQFF

size: -
D: -
J: TRBJ1-4
V: TRBV15
DNA: TGTGCCACCAGCAGAGGAGGCAGAGAGAATGAAAAACTGTTTTTT
CDR3: CATSRGGRENEKLFF

size: -
D: -
J: TRBJ1-2
V: TRBV27
DNA: TGTGCCAGCAGTTTCCGGGTTAACTATGGCTACACCTTC
CDR3: CASSFRVNYGYTF

size: -
D: TRBD2
J: TRBJ2-7
V: TRBV19
DNA: TGTGCCAGTAGTATAGGGGCTAGCGGATACTACGAGCAGTACTTC
CDR3: CASSIGASGYYEQYF

size: once
D: TRBD2
J: TRBJ2-2
V: TRBV5-5
DNA: TGTGCCAGCAGCGGGAGGGCATTGGGGGTTGCGTTT
CDR3: CASSGRALGVAF

size: -
D: TRBD1
J: TRBJ2-7
V: TRBV27
DNA: TGTGCCAGCAGTTTGACAGGGGACTCCTACGAGCAGTACTTC
CDR3: CASSLTGDSYEQYF

size: once
D: -
J: TRBJ1-1
V: TRBV7-2
DNA: TGTGCCAGCAGCTTCTGGACACGCACTGAAGCTTTCTTT
CDR3: CASSFWTRTEAFF

size: -
D: -
J: TRBJ2-5
V: TRBV3-1/TRBV3-2
DNA: TGTGCCAGCAGCCTTCTACAAGAGACCCAGTACTTC
CDR3: CASSLLQETQYF

size: -
D: TRBD1
J: TRBJ1-2
V: TRBV7-9
DNA: TGTGCCAGCAGCCCCCGAGACAGGGTTGGTCATGGCTACACCTTC
CDR3: CASSPRDRVGHGYTF

size: -
D: -
J: TRBJ1-6
V: TRBV19
DNA: TGTGCCAGTAGTATATGGACAGAAGATAATTCACCCCTCCACTTT
CDR3: CASSIWTEDNSPLHF

size: once
D: TRBD1
J: TRBJ1-2
V: TRBV10-3
DNA: TGTGCCATCAGTGAGCCGGGACAGGGAATCTATGGCTACACCTTC
CDR3: CAISEPGQGIYGYTF

size: -
D: -
J: TRBJ1-4
V: TRBV21-1
DNA: TGTGCCAGCAGCAAAATGCTGCAGGAAGAAATCGTAGAAAAACTGTTTTTT
CDR3: CASSKMLQEEIVEKLFF

size: -
D: -
J: TRBJ2-7
V: TRBV13
DNA: TGTGCCAGCAGCTTAGGCCTAAGGGGGGGTTCCCTCGAGCAGTACTTC
CDR3: CASSLGLRGGSLEQYF

size: -
D: TRBD1
J: TRBJ1-4
V: TRBV27
DNA: TGTGCCAGCAGTTTATCAGGGGGCTGGTATGAAAAACTGTTTTTT
CDR3: CASSLSGGWYEKLFF

size: once
D: TRBD2
J: TRBJ2-7
V: TRBV6-1
DNA: TGTGCCAGCAGTGAGGTAGCGGGGGGACCCTACGAGCAGTACTTC
CDR3: CASSEVAGGPYEQYF

size: -
D: -
J: TRBJ1-2
V: TRBV6-5
DNA: TGTGCCAGCAGTCGGGACGGCAAAAACTATGGCTACACCTTC
CDR3: CASSRDGKNYGYTF

size: few
D: -
J: TRBJ2-5
V: TRBV2
DNA: TGTGCCAGCAGTGTGGAGACCCAGTACTTC
CDR3: CASSVETQYF

size: -
D: TRBD1
J: TRBJ2-2
V: TRBV30
DNA: TGTGCCGTAGGACTAGGGACAGGGGGAACCGGGGAGCTGTTTTTT
CDR3: CAVGLGTGGTGELFF

size: -
D: -
J: TRBJ2-1
V: TRBV28
DNA: TGTGCCAGCATACACCAGGGGACCTCCTACAATGAGCAGTTCTTC
CDR3: CASIHQGTSYNEQFF

size: -
D: -
J: TRBJ1-2
V: TRBV30
DNA: TGTGCCTGGAGTCTGCAGAACTATGGCTACACCTTC
CDR3: CAWSLQNYGYTF

size: once
D: -
J: TRBJ1-1
V: TRBV4-1
DNA: TGCGCCAGCAGCCAAGACGGGGGGACTGGGACTGAAGCTTTCTTT
CDR3: CASSQDGGTGTEAFF

size: -
D: -
J: TRBJ1-1
V: TRBV25-1
DNA: TGTGCCAGCAGTGACGGAAGCACTGAAGCTTTCTTT
CDR3: CASSDGSTEAFF